This TCR beta chain was captured by sequencing in a study of T cell repertoires in cytomegalovirus infection. TCRdb passed the reads through MiXCR, listing each CDR3 protein once. The sample shows around 750,000 distinct CDR3 sequences, 32% of them seen only once. CDR3 length: 18 residues. Germline assignment: CDR1 SGDLS and CDR2 YYNGEE. The V end lost 0 bases, the J end lost 0 bases, and 13 bases lay between the germline ends. This clonotype was counted between two and nine times. Its cognate antigen is unknown. The sequence was obtained from a human donor in good health (CMV status not recorded). Some clones in this sample may be carry-over from other donors' samples. The gene calls are TRBV9 and TRBJ2-6, with D possibly being TRBD1 (6 bases). The material was cultured CD8+ T cells from PBMCs, obtained from culture after CMV antigen stimulation. The CDR3 loop reads CASSVGGTFLSGANVLTF. CDR3 DNA: TGTGCCAGCAGCGTAGGAGGGACATTTCTCTCTGGGGCCAACGTCCTGACTTTC. Full variable domain (remainder filled in from reference TRBV9 and TRBJ2-6): DSGVTQTPKHLITATGQRVTLRCSPRSGDLSVYWYQQSLDQGLQFLIQYYNGEERAKGNILERFSAQQFPDLHSELNLSSLELGDSALYFCASSVGGTFLSGANVLTFGAGSRLTVL.